Presented here are 7 T cell receptor beta chains from one specimen sequenced in a study of T cells in Graves' hyperthyroidism and ophthalmopathy. Amplified TCR beta CDR3 regions came from RNA transcripts. The primer set for the first-round RT-PCR of the TCR CDR3 was HTBI. TCRdb recomputed calls from the multiplex PCR reads with MiXCR, one row per CDR3 protein. The sample includes approximately 400,000 distinct CDR3 sequences, approximately 14% of them seen just once. Input material: blood. These receptors all come from a woman between 18 and 29 years old with Graves' hyperthyroidism.

The sample holds a few counts of this clonotype. This rearrangement joins TRBV5-1 to TRBJ2-5; D not resolved. The CDR3 is 14 amino acids. Germline CDR1 is SGHRS and CDR2 is YFSETQ. V was clipped by 0 bases and J by 6 bases, with 12 bases between them. CDR3 sequence reads: CASSLGTRRKTQYF. The CDR3, as DNA: TGCGCCAGCAGCTTGGGTACCCGGCGGAAGACCCAGTACTTC.

The sample holds a few counts of this clonotype. The rearrangement joins TRBV20-1 to TRBJ1-2, with D possibly being TRBD1 (5 bases). With 0 bases removed from V and 4 bases from J, the gap between germline ends came to 9 bases. Per the germline V gene, CDR1 is DFQATT and CDR2 is SNEGSKA (reference sequence). This CDR3 is built from 13 residues. The CDR3 region has the DNA TGCAGTGCTAGAGATCGACAGCTCTATGGCTACACCTTC. It specifies CSARDRQLYGYTF.

The CDR3 nucleotides are TGTGCCAGCAGTCTGACAGGGGATGAGGACGAGCAGTACTTC. Amino acids: CASSLTGDEDEQYF. This chain uses TRBV6-1 with TRBJ2-7; 8 bases line up with TRBD1. Germline V gives CDR1 MNHNS, CDR2 SASEGT. The CDR3 has 14 residues. After removal of 5 bases from V and 5 bases from J, the junction contained 8 bases not matched to a gene.

With regard to this clonotype: A read error may produce the germline difference seen at one junction end. The chain links TRBV2 to TRBJ2-7, with 8 bases identical to TRBD1. CDR1 and CDR2 from the germline V gene are SNHLY and FYNNEI. The CDR3 spans 14 residues. The CDR3 sequence: CASREGTGSHEQYF. The CDR3 nucleotides are TGTGCCAGCAGGGAAGGGACAGGTTCCCACGAGCAGTACTTC.

Many counts were recorded for this clonotype. The chain uses TRBV3-1 and TRBJ2-3; D is unclear. Germline V CDR1 and CDR2: LGHDT, YNNKEL (reference sequence). CDR3 length: 11 amino acids. The germline V and J ends were trimmed by 3 bases and 2 bases, with 0 bases remaining between them. The CDR3 spells CASSHTDTQYF. In DNA form, the CDR3 reads TGTGCCAGCAGCCACACAGATACGCAGTATTTT.

The chain combines TRBV20-1 with TRBJ1-2; D not resolved. V lost 1 base and J lost 8, with 14 bases in between. This CDR3 spans 13 amino acids. CDR1 DFQATT and CDR2 SNEGSKA come from the germline V gene (reference sequence). CDR3 nucleotides: TGCAGTGCTAGAGGGCGGAGCCCGGGGGGCTACACCTTC. Amino acid sequence: CSARGRSPGGYTF.

The table lists this clonotype with a count of one. Just one base apart from a much larger clone, this may be a read error. The rearrangement joins TRBV4-1 to TRBJ1-2, with D uncertain. CDR1 MGHRA and CDR2 YSYEKL come from the germline V gene. The ends were cut back, 0 bases at V and 2 bases at J, with 10 bases in the middle. The length of the CDR3 is 15 residues. The CDR3: CASSQERYGNYGYTF. CDR3 DNA sequence: TGCGCCAGCAGCCAAGAGAGGTACGGAAACTATGGCTACACCTTC.